This T cell receptor beta chain is drawn from a study of blood T cell repertoires in COVID-19. At the level of the study: The cDNA or gDNA used as material had been derived from T cells, B-cell-depleted T cells, or PBMCs.

In the authors' methods: Scientists estimated how many nucleated cells there were by amplifying reference gene primers. Using immunoSEQ multiplex PCR, the repertoire was profiled, and TCRdb retains in-frame clones only, with some absent. V and J calls and clone size come straight from that table; D and trimming were deduced from the DNA. The sample has under 300,000 clones, around 86% seen once. This CDR3 has 16 residues. The V and J ends lost 1 base and 0 bases, in that order; junction bases with no gene match: 5. The germline gives CDR1 SGHTS, CDR2 YDEGEE. Sequencing used peripheral blood. The chain combines TRBV5-8 with TRBJ1-1, with TRBD1 identical over 8 bases. The source is a woman in her fifties or sixties with active or convalescent COVID-19. CDR3 nucleotide sequence: TGTGCCAGCAGCTTGAACCAGGGGGCGGTGAACACTGAAGCTTTCTTT. It specifies CASSLNQGAVNTEAFF.